A single sample is the source of the 5 T cell receptor beta chains below, sequenced in a study of cytomegalovirus exposure and HLA in healthy donors. Libraries were prepared by immunoSEQ multiplex PCR; TCRdb keeps only in-frame clonotypes and omits some of them. This sample carries 200,000 to 250,000 clones, around nine tenths of them seen once, and the ten largest clones take 1.5% to 2.5%. Sequenced: PBMCs. The receptor source for this set is a woman between 18 and 29 years old in good health and CMV-seropositive.

This chain connects TRBV5-4 to TRBJ2-3; tentative D call: TRBD1 (6 bases). CDR3 length: 15 amino acids. Trimming cost V 3 bases and J 6 bases, with 17 bases left between them. Germline-derived CDR1 and CDR2 are SGHNT and YYREEE (reference sequence). CDR3 region: CASSSWTVGGDTQYF. Written as DNA, the CDR3 is TGTGCCAGCAGCTCATGGACAGTTGGTGGGGATACGCAGTATTTT.

This CDR3 is CASANPNQPQHF. In nucleotides, the CDR3 is TGTGCCAGCGCGAATCCCAATCAGCCCCAGCATTTT. The rearrangement links TRBV2 to TRBJ1-5; no clear D. V lost 8 bases and J 3 bases, leaving 8 bases between the germline ends. The CDR3 extends over 12 amino acids. Germline loops: CDR1 SNHLY, CDR2 FYNNEI.

The CDR3 spells CATGIGQPSNEKLFF. As DNA, the CDR3 is TGTGCCACCGGTATAGGACAGCCTTCTAATGAAAAACTGTTTTTT. The gene calls are TRBV7-9 and TRBJ1-4; maybe TRBD1 (6 bases). Germline CDR1 SEHNR, CDR2 FQNEAQ (reference sequence). This CDR3 is built from 15 residues. With 10 bases removed from V and 3 bases from J, the gap between germline ends came to 18 bases.

The chain employs TRBV19 and TRBJ1-1, with D maybe TRBD1 (5 bases). Trimming shortened V by 6 bases and J by 1 base, and 12 bases separated the two germline ends. The CDR3 has 14 residues. Germline V CDR1 and CDR2: LNHDA, SQIVND (reference sequence). The CDR3 bases are TGTGCCAGTAGAGCGGGTGGGGCGAACACTGAAGCTTTCTTT. It is translated as CASRAGGANTEAFF.

The CDR3, as DNA: TGTGCCAGCAGCTCGGGACTAGCGGACACAGATACGCAGTATTTT. This translates into CASSSGLADTDTQYF. The chain carries TRBV7-9 and TRBJ2-3; 11 bases are shared with TRBD2. Losses at the gene ends were 4 bases for V and 2 bases for J; bases not matched to a gene: 2. Germline CDR1 reads SEHNR; CDR2 reads FQNEAQ (reference sequence). The CDR3 runs 15 residues.